This T cell receptor beta chain stems from a study of T cell repertoires in cytomegalovirus infection. In germline, CDR1 is KGHSH, CDR2 LQKENI. V shed 4 bases, J shed 0 bases, and the junction held 5 bases outside the gene matches. The CDR3 runs 15 residues. About this clonotype: Antigen: not known.

TCRdb reprocessed the reads with MiXCR, giving one entry per CDR3 protein. The sample consists of a few hundred thousand distinct CDR3 sequences, about 17% of them appearing once. Regarding the study as a whole: Dominating the ex vivo response were TCR beta clonotypes that were CMV-specific and HLA-C-restricted.

The sequence was obtained from a human donor in good health (CMV status not recorded). Some clones in this sample may be carry-over from other donors' samples. Source material: CD8+ T cells from PBMCs. The chain recombines TRBV18 with TRBJ1-1, with 7 bases identical to TRBD1. The CDR3 reads CASSLAGTVNTEAFF. In DNA form, the CDR3 reads TGTGCCAGCTCACTTGCCGGGACAGTGAACACTGAAGCTTTCTTT.